Listed here are 2 T cell receptor beta chains from one sample, sequenced in a study of T cell responses to AZD1222 COVID-19 vaccine. The repertoire was sequenced with immunoSEQ multiplex PCR; TCRdb's copy has only in-frame clones and lacks some. Of about 130,000 clones in the sample, around 84% are singletons; the top ten hold approximately 4%. Sequenced here: peripheral blood, sampled on day 0 of AZD1222 vaccination. These receptor sequences come from an adult in good health.

CDR3 DNA sequence: TGTGCCAGCAGCTTCCTCTCGGTCGCAACTAATGAAAAACTGTTTTTT. This encodes CASSFLSVATNEKLFF. The rearrangement uses TRBV7-6 and TRBJ1-4; D is unclear. The CDR3 runs to 16 residues. Germline-derived CDR1 and CDR2 are SGHVS and FNYEAQ. V was shortened by 3 bases and J by 0 bases, with 11 bases between the two germline ends.

The chain recombines TRBV30 with TRBJ1-1; 9 nucleotides align to TRBD1. The CDR3 loop spans 13 amino acids. Germline-derived CDR1 and CDR2 are GTSNPN and SVGIG (reference sequence). Unmatched junction bases numbered 6, after V lost 5 bases and J lost 5 bases. CDR3 protein: CAWATTGGTEAFF. CDR3 sequence (DNA): TGTGCCTGGGCGACGACAGGGGGTACTGAAGCTTTCTTT.